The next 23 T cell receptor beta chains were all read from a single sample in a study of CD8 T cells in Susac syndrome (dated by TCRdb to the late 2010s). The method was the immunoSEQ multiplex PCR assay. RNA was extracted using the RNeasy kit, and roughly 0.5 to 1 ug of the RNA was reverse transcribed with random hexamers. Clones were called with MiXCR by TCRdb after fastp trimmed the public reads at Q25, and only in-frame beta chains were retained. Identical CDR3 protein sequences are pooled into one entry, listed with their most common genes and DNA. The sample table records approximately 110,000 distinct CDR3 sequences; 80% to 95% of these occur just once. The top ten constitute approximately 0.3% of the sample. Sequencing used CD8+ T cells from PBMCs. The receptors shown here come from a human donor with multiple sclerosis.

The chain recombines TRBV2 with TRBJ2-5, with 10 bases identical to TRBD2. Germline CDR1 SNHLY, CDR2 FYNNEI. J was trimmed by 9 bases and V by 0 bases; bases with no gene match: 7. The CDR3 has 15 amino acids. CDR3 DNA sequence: TGTGCCAGCAGTGAAGCGGTCCTAGCGGGGGAAGCCCAGTACTTC. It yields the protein CASSEAVLAGEAQYF.

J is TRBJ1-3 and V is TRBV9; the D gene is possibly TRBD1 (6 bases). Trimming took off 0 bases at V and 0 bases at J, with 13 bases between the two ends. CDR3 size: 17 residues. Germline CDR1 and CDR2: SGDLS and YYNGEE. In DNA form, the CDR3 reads TGTGCCAGCAGCGTAGGGGGGACACCGAGCTCTGGAAACACCATATATTTT. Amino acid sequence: CASSVGGTPSSGNTIYF.

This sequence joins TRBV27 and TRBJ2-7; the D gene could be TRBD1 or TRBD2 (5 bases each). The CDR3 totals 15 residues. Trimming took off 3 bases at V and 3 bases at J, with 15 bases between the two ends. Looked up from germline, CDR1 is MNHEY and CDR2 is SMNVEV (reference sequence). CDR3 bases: TGTGCCAGCAGTTTCCGGGACCCCCGCGTCTACGAGCAGTACTTC. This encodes CASSFRDPRVYEQYF.

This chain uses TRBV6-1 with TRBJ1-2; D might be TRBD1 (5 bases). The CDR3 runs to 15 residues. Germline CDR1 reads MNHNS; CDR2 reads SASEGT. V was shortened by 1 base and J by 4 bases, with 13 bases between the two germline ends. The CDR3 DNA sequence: TGTGCCAGCAGTGAAGGGGGCGGGGCAGTCTATGGCTACACCTTC. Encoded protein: CASSEGGGAVYGYTF.

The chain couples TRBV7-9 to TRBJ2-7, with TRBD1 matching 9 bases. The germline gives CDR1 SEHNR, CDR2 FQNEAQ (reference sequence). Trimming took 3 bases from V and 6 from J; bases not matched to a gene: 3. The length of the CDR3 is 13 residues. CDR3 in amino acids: CASSFLDRGEQYV. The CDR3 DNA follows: TGTGCCAGCAGCTTCCTGGACAGGGGCGAGCAGTACGTC.

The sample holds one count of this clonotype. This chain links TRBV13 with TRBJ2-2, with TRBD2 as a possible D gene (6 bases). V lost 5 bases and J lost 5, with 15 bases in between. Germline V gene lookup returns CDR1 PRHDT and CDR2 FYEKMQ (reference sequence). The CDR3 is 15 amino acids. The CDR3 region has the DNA TGTGCCAGCAGCCCGGAGGGCCGACGAACCGGGGAGCTGTTTTTT. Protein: CASSPEGRRTGELFF.

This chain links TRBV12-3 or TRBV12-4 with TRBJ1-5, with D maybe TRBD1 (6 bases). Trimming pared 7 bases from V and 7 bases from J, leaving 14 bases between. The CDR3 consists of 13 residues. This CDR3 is CASTDTGSQPQHF. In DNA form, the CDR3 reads TGTGCCAGCACCGACACAGGGTCACAGCCCCAGCATTTT.

CDR3: CASSQDYIPETQYF. The CDR3 bases are TGTGCCAGCAGCCAAGATTACATCCCAGAGACCCAGTACTTC. V and J are TRBV3-1 and TRBJ2-5; D call uncertain. The CDR3 has 14 residues. Germline V gene data show CDR1 as LGHDT and CDR2 as YNNKEL (reference sequence). V dropped 0 bases and J dropped 4 bases, with 9 bases sitting between them.

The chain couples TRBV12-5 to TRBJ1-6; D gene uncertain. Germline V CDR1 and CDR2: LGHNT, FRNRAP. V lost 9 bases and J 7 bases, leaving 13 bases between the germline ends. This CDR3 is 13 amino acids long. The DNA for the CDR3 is TGTGCTAGCGGAGAGGGCTCGAATTCACCCCTCCACTTT. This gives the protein CASGEGSNSPLHF.

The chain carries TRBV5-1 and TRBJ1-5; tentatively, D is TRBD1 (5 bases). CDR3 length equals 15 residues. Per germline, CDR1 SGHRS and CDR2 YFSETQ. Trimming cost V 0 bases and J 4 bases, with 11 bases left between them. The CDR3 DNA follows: TGCGCCAGCAGCTTGGGTCTCGACAGTAATCAGCCCCAGCATTTT. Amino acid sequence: CASSLGLDSNQPQHF.

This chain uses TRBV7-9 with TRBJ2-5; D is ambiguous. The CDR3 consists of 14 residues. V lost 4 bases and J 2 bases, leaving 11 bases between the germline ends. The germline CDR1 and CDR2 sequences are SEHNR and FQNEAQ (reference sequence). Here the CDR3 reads CASSSPERQETQYF. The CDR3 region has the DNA TGTGCCAGCAGCTCCCCAGAACGACAAGAGACCCAGTACTTC.

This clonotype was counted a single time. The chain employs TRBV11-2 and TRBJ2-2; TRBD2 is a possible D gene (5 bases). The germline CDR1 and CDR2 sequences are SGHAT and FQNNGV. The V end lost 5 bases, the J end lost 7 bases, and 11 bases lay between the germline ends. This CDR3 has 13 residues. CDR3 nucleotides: TGTGCCAGCAGCGGATCCGGGGTCGGGGAGCTGTTTTTT. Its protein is CASSGSGVGELFF. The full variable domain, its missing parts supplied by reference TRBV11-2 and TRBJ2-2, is EAGVAQSPRYKIIEKRQSVAFWCNPISGHATLYWYQQILGQGPKLLIQFQNNGVVDDSQLPKDRFSAERLKGVDSTLKIQPAKLEDSAVYLCASSGSGVGELFFGEGSRLTVL.

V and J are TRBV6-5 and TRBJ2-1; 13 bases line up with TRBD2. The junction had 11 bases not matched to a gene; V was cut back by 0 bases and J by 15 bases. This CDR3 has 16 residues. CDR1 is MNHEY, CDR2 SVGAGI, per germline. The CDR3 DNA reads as TGTGCCAGCAGTTACTCGAAACTAGCGGGGGGGCAAAGGAGGTTCTTC. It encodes CASSYSKLAGGQRRFF.

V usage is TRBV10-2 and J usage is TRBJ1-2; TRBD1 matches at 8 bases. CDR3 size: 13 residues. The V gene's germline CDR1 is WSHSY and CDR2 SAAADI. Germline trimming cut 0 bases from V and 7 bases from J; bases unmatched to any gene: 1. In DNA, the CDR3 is TGCGCCAGCAGTGAGTCAGGGACAGGTGGCTACACCTTC. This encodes CASSESGTGGYTF.

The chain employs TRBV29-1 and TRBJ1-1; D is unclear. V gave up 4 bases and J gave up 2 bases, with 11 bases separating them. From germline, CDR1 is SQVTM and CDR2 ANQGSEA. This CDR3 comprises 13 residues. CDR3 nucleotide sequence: TGCAGCGTTGGGTCCCAGGTCAACACTGAAGCTTTCTTT. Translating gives CSVGSQVNTEAFF.

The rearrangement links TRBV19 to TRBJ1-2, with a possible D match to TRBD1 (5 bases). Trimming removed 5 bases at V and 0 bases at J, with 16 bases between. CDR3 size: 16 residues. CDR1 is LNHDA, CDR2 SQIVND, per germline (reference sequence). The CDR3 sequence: CASSSLKGRPNYGYTF. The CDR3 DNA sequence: TGTGCCAGTAGTTCCCTCAAGGGGCGCCCTAACTATGGCTACACCTTC.

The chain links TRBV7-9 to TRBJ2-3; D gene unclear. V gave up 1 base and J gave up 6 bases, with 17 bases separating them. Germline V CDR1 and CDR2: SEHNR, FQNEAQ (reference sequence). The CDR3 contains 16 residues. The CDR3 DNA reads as TGTGCCAGCAGCTTAGAGGCACCAACCTTGTGGGATACGCAGTATTTT. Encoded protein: CASSLEAPTLWDTQYF.

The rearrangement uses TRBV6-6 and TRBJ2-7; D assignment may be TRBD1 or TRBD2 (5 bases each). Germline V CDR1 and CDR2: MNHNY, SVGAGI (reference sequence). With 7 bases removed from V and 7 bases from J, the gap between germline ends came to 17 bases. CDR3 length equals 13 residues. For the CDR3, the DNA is TGTGCCAGCACCCGGGACCCGGAATTGGAGCAGTACTTC. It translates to CASTRDPELEQYF.

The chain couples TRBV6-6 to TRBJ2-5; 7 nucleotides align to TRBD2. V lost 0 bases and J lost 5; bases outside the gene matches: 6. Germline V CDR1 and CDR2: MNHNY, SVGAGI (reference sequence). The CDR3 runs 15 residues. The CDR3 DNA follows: TGTGCCAGCAGTTACTCGGGGGGGGGTAGGGAGACCCAGTACTTC. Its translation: CASSYSGGGRETQYF.

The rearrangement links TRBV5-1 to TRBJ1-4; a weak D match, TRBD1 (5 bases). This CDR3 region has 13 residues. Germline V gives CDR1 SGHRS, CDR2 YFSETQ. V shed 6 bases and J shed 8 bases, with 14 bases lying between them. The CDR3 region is CASTGPLEEKLFF. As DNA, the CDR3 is TGCGCCAGCACAGGGCCTTTGGAGGAAAAACTGTTTTTT.

The CDR3 bases are TGTGCCAGCAGTTACGGGGCTAGCGCCGGGGAGCTGTTTTTT. Amino acids: CASSYGASAGELFF. V usage is TRBV6-2 or TRBV6-3 and J usage is TRBJ2-2, with TRBD2 as a possible D gene (6 bases). Germline V gene sequence: CDR1 MNHEY, CDR2 SVGEGT. Trimming took off 2 bases at V and 6 bases at J, with 10 bases between the two ends. This CDR3 region has 14 residues.

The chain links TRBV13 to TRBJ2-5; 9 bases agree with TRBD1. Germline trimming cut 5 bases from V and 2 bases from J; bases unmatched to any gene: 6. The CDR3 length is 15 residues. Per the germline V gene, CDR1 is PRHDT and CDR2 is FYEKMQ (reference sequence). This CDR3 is CASSARDREQETQYF. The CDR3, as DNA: TGTGCCAGCAGCGCCCGGGACAGGGAACAAGAGACCCAGTACTTC. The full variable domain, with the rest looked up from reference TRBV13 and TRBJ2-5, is AAGVIQSPRHLIKEKRETATLKCYPIPRHDTVYWYQQGPGQDPQFLISFYEKMQSDKGSIPDRFSAQQFSDYHSELNMSSLELGDSALYFCASSARDREQETQYFGPGTRLLVL.

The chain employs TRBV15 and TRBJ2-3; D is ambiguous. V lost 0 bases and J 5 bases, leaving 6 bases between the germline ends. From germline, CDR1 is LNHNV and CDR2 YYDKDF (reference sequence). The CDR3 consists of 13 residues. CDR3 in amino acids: CATSRDLRDTQYF. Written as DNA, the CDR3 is TGTGCCACCAGCAGAGATTTGAGAGATACGCAGTATTTT.